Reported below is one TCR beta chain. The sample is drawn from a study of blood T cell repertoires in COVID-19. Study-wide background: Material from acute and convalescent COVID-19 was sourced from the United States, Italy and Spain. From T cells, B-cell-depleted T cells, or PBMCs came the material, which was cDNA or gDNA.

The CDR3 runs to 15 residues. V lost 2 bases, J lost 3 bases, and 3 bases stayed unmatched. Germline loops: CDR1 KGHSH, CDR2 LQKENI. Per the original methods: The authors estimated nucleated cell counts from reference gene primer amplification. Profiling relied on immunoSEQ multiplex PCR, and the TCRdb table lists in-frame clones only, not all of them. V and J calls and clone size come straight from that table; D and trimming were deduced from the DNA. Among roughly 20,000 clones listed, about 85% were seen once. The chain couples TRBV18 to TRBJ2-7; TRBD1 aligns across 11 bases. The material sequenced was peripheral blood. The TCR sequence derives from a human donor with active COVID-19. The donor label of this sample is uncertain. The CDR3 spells CASSPGTGGFYEQYF. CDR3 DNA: TGTGCCAGCTCACCAGGGACAGGGGGTTTCTACGAGCAGTACTTC.